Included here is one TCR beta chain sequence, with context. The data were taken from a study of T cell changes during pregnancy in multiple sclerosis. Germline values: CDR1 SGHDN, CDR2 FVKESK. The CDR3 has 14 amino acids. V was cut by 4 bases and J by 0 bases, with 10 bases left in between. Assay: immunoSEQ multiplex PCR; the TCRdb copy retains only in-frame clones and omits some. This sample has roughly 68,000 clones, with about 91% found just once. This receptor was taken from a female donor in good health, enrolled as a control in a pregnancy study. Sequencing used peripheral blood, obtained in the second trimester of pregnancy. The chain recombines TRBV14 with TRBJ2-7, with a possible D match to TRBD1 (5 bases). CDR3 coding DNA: TGTGCCAGCAGCCTATTGGGGCACTCCTACGAGCAGTACTTC. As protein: CASSLLGHSYEQYF.